The present T cell receptor beta chain was sequenced within a study of molecular identifiers for immune sequencing clone quantification (dated by TCRdb to the late 2010s). Regarding the complete study: In a replicate experiment, RNA from around 20,000 or 100,000 naive CD8 T cells was split into five aliquots, four of which were sequenced. This methods study benchmarked molecular-identifier clustering-based TCR repertoire sequencing (MIDCIRS) and TCR RNA copy counting, using CD8 T cells to do so. Findings and caveats that apply to the study as a whole: Roughly 2.8 recovered TCR RNA copies per cell were obtained by modeling, versus about 9 by digital PCR, implying a capture efficiency of 25% to 35%. The sizes of highly expanded clones could end up underestimated when identical TCR molecules share a barcode. The naive libraries included spiked-in Jurkat TCR RNA (about 11 copies' worth), and this RNA is not part of the donor repertoire. Even against a background of one million naive CD8 T cells, spiked-in Jurkat TCR RNA amounting to a single cell's worth was reported to be detectable. Clones above 20 RNA copies held over 97% of molecules in CMV-specific effector cells but under 1% in naive cells. When barcode sub-clustering was not used, chimeric consensus sequences inflated TCR diversity, with chimeras reaching as high as 47%.

The table lists this clonotype with many counts. Its antigen specificity is not known. No much larger clone is present one base from it, and per-base qualities are unavailable. Libraries of naive CD8 T cells were generated from roughly 21,000 to 960,000 sorted cells, with 10%, 30% or 50% of the purified RNA used. Naive CD8 T cells were FACS-sorted as CD8+CD4-CCR7+CD45RA+ on a BD FACSAria II into RLT Plus buffer. Detection sensitivity was tested by spiking Jurkat RNA equal to some 11 TCR copies' worth into samples containing roughly 19,000-1,100,000 naive CD8 T cells. CD8 T cells were enriched using RosetteSep CD8+ T Cell Enrichment Cocktail and Ficoll-Paque, and the enriched cells then underwent ACK red cell lysis. Receptor amplification or capture employed PCR. This sample was sequenced with an Illumina HiSeq 4000. Preparation of bulk TCR libraries followed a previously described approach, with the TCR primers listed in Table S5. Total RNA was purified with the Qiagen AllPrep DNA/RNA kit. Before analysis, reads from multiple sequencing runs of one library were combined. Processing in the source paper ran as follows. Reads were retained only if the reads had an exact TCR constant sequence, and the retained reads were trimmed to 150 nt and grouped according to their 12-nt molecular barcodes. Within each barcode group, reads were sub-clustered at a 15% Levenshtein threshold, and quality-weighted consensus sequences were built per RNA molecule. Non-functional sequences were discarded, and so were lower-count sequences lying one edit away from another sequence. Based on fitting two negative binomial distributions, any barcode sub-cluster with under 20% of the maximum read count was discarded. The public reads were reprocessed in TCRdb via fastp at Q25 and MiXCR, keeping in-frame beta chains. Each CDR3 protein gets just one entry, which takes the most common genes and DNA from the rows behind it. The authors' filters were not applied to this entry. The sample profile shows around 460,000 distinct CDR3 sequences; 20% to 25% of them were found once. About 0.84% of the sample lies in the top ten.

Sequencing input: naive CD8+ T cells from blood, with Jurkat cell RNA spiked in. In the paper's terms, the cell subset or site label means: FACS-sorted CD8+CD4-CCR7+CD45RA+ naive T cells. This TCR derives from a human donor in good health. Some libraries in this study had Jurkat cell RNA spiked in.

CDR3 region: CASSLTGGSETQYF. The nucleotides read TGTGCCAGCAGTCTTACAGGGGGCTCAGAGACCCAGTACTTC. This chain is built from TRBV6-5 and TRBJ2-5, with 9 middle bases fitting TRBD1. The germline V gene provides CDR1 MNHEY and CDR2 SVGAGI. Germline trimming: 5 bases from V, 4 bases from J; junction bases outside gene matches: 5. The CDR3 starts with the cysteine, ends with the phenylalanine, and has 14 residues. Only the CDR3 DNA is retained, 42 bases long and in frame from the first base.